These 18 T cell receptor beta chains were sequenced from one sample in a study of shared clonotypes between healthy human individuals (dated by TCRdb to about 2020). The library was obtained by the immunoSEQ multiplex PCR assay. TCRdb took this table from immuneACCESS and kept in-frame rearrangements with V and J called. Such tables lack part of the clones; where checked against another copy, unresolved V genes explain under half of the gap, and the rest is unexplained. In this sample the table shows 400,000 to 550,000 clones, 79% of which occur a single time. The ten largest account for roughly 12% of the sample. Sample: PBMCs. The receptors were sampled from a middle-aged woman in good health. Some clones in this sample may be carry-over from other donors' samples.

V is TRBV11-2 and J is TRBJ1-2; D is perhaps TRBD1 (6 bases). V was clipped by 5 bases and J by 4 bases, with 11 bases between them. Germline lookup yields CDR1 SGHAT and CDR2 FQNNGV. This CDR3 comprises 13 residues. The CDR3 loop is CASSRGGSYGYTF. CDR3 bases: TGTGCCAGCAGCCGAGGGGGGAGCTATGGCTACACCTTC.

The chain recombines TRBV27 with TRBJ2-2; TRBD2 matches 8 bases. Germline lookup yields CDR1 MNHEY and CDR2 SMNVEV (reference sequence). The V and J ends lost 7 bases and 4 bases, in that order; junction bases with no gene match: 2. The CDR3 has 13 residues. CDR3 bases: TGTGCCAGCACTAGCGGGCGCACCGGGGAGCTGTTTTTT. Protein sequence: CASTSGRTGELFF.

The rearrangement uses TRBV9 and TRBJ2-7; no firm D call. Trimming shortened V by 4 bases and J by 2 bases, and 13 bases separated the two germline ends. The CDR3 totals 14 residues. Germline CDR1 and CDR2: SGDLS and YYNGEE. For the CDR3, the DNA is TGTGCCAGCAGCCCAATTACTCCCGCCTACGAGCAGTACTTC. Translation: CASSPITPAYEQYF.

The chain uses TRBV30 and TRBJ1-2; no definite D call. The CDR3 is 11 residues long. V was shortened by 3 bases and J by 2 bases, with 4 bases between the two germline ends. In germline, CDR1 is GTSNPN, CDR2 SVGIG (reference sequence). The CDR3 here is CAWRDNYGYTF. The CDR3 nucleotides are TGTGCCTGGAGGGACAACTATGGCTACACCTTC.

The rearrangement joins TRBV6-1 to TRBJ1-1; TRBD1 matches 7 bases. CDR1 MNHNS and CDR2 SASEGT come from the germline V gene. The CDR3 runs 14 residues. V trimming: 6 bases; J trimming: 2 bases; junction bases outside the gene matches: 6. The CDR3 nucleotides read TGTGCCAGCAGCTCGACAGGGCCTAACACTGAAGCTTTCTTT. The encoded protein is CASSSTGPNTEAFF.

The chain joins TRBV7-3 to TRBJ2-2; 7 positions match TRBD1. V dropped 5 bases and J dropped 7; count of bases not matched to a gene: 4. The CDR3 has 13 amino acids. From germline, CDR1 is SGHTA and CDR2 FQGTGA. CDR3 amino acids: CASSQTGFGELFF. In nucleotides, the CDR3 is TGTGCCAGCAGCCAGACAGGGTTCGGGGAGCTGTTTTTT.

J is TRBJ2-3 and V is TRBV5-1; TRBD2 matches 10 bases. V dropped 0 bases and J dropped 4; count of bases not matched to a gene: 11. The germline CDR1 and CDR2 sequences are SGHRS and YFSETQ. The CDR3 is 18 residues long. CDR3 sequence reads: CASSLALASGSMADTQYF. The DNA of the CDR3 is TGCGCCAGCAGCTTGGCCTTGGCTAGCGGGAGTATGGCAGATACGCAGTATTTT.

This clone was observed at least ten times. J is TRBJ2-1 and V is TRBV27; 7 bases map to TRBD1. Germline trimming cut 5 bases from V and 3 bases from J; bases unmatched to any gene: 7. The CDR3 covers 15 residues. In germline, CDR1 is MNHEY, CDR2 SMNVEV (reference sequence). The CDR3 loop reads CASSPRQGFYNEQFF. CDR3 nucleotides: TGTGCCAGCAGTCCCCGACAGGGTTTCTACAATGAGCAGTTCTTC.

V and J are TRBV6-5 and TRBJ2-2; 14 positions match TRBD2. This CDR3 region has 15 residues. Germline CDR1 is MNHEY and CDR2 is SVGAGI. With V trimmed by 5 bases and J by 7 bases, 3 bases remained unmatched. The CDR3 DNA is TGTGCCAGCAGTAGGGGACTAGCGGGAGTCGGGGAGCTGTTTTTT. Translating it yields CASSRGLAGVGELFF.

This chain connects TRBV7-3 to TRBJ2-1; 14 nucleotides match TRBD2. Germline CDR1 and CDR2: SGHTA and FQGTGA. This CDR3 contains 15 residues. Losses at the gene ends were 6 bases for V and 7 bases for J; bases not matched to a gene: 5. CDR3 DNA: TGTGCCAGCAGTCCGACTAGCGGGAGGGATAATGAGCAGTTCTTC. Translation: CASSPTSGRDNEQFF.

This sequence joins TRBV13 and TRBJ1-1, with D possibly being TRBD1 (5 bases). CDR1 is PRHDT, CDR2 FYEKMQ, per germline (reference sequence). V gave up 3 bases and J gave up 3 bases, with 17 bases separating them. The CDR3 contains 16 residues. CDR3 region: CASSFKGLGGDTEAFF. The DNA for the CDR3 is TGTGCCAGCAGCTTTAAGGGGCTGGGAGGGGACACTGAAGCTTTCTTT.

The chain is built from TRBV7-8 and TRBJ2-7; 8 bases are shared with TRBD2. This CDR3 has 15 amino acids. J was trimmed by 2 bases and V by 2 bases; bases with no gene match: 5. Germline loops: CDR1 SGHVS, CDR2 FQNEAQ. The CDR3 sequence is CASSLLAGLTYEQYF. Here the CDR3 DNA reads TGTGCCAGCAGCTTACTAGCGGGCCTTACCTACGAGCAGTACTTC.

This clone was observed a few times. The chain employs TRBV19 and TRBJ1-1; 10 nucleotides align to TRBD1. Trimming at V came to 4 bases and at J to 6 bases, leaving 5 bases not matched to a gene. The CDR3 consists of 14 residues. Germline CDR1 reads LNHDA; CDR2 reads SQIVND (reference sequence). This CDR3 is CASSRDRGGSEAFF. Written as DNA, the CDR3 is TGTGCCAGTAGTAGGGACAGGGGTGGCTCTGAAGCTTTCTTT.

The chain recombines TRBV5-1 with TRBJ2-2; a possible D gene is TRBD1 (6 bases). Trimming left V 6 bases short and J 0 bases short, with 9 bases between. Germline V gene data show CDR1 as SGHRS and CDR2 as YFSETQ. The CDR3 contains 14 residues. The CDR3 reads CASNREPNTGELFF. The CDR3 DNA reads as TGCGCCAGCAACAGGGAACCGAACACCGGGGAGCTGTTTTTT.

The chain carries TRBV29-1 and TRBJ2-5; D possibly matches TRBD1 or TRBD2 (6 bases each). The end of the DNA is better explained by TRBJ2-7, so the J call may be wrong. Germline CDR1 and CDR2: SQVTM and ANQGSEA. The CDR3 contains 12 residues. CDR3: CSPRGGRYEQYF. DNA for the CDR3: TGCAGCCCCCGAGGGGGGCGGTACGAGCAGTACTTC.

The chain uses TRBV5-5 and TRBJ2-1; TRBD1 aligns across 11 bases. Looked up from germline, CDR1 is SGHKS and CDR2 is YYEKEE (reference sequence). The junction had 6 bases not matched to a gene; V was cut back by 3 bases and J by 7 bases. CDR3 length: 15 residues. CDR3 protein: CASSSPDRGRNEQFF. In DNA, the CDR3 is TGTGCCAGCAGCTCCCCGGACAGGGGGCGAAATGAGCAGTTCTTC.

The chain links TRBV11-2 to TRBJ2-3; D is perhaps TRBD1 (6 bases). The CDR3 has 16 amino acids. V gave up 5 bases and J gave up 2 bases, with 17 bases separating them. The germline V gene has CDR1 SGHAT and CDR2 FQNNGV. CDR3 sequence: CASSPTQGTHTDTQYF. CDR3 bases: TGTGCCAGCAGCCCAACTCAGGGGACCCACACAGATACGCAGTATTTT.

The genes are TRBV7-2 and TRBJ2-2; TRBD2 aligns across 7 bases. Trimming at V came to 0 bases and at J to 3 bases, leaving 4 bases not matched to a gene. This CDR3 spans 16 amino acids. Germline loops: CDR1 SGHTA, CDR2 FQGNSA. Here the CDR3 reads CASSLAGGRDTGELFF. The CDR3 DNA sequence: TGTGCCAGCAGCTTAGCGGGAGGGCGGGACACCGGGGAGCTGTTTTTT.